The 3 T cell receptor beta chains listed next were all sequenced from one sample in a study of blood T cell repertoires in COVID-19. Profiled with immunoSEQ multiplex PCR; TCRdb holds only in-frame clones, not every one. This sample has about 73,000 clones; over 75% occur once, and the top ten carry 5.1%. The sample taken for sequencing was peripheral blood. These receptors were taken from a woman aged 18-29 years with acute or convalescent COVID-19.

This chain joins TRBV7-6 and TRBJ2-1; 10 bases map to TRBD1. The length of the CDR3 is 16 residues. Losses at the gene ends were 1 base for V and 10 bases for J; bases not matched to a gene: 10. Germline values: CDR1 SGHVS, CDR2 FNYEAQ. CDR3 sequence (DNA): TGTGCCAGCAGCTTAGGCCGCGGGACAGGGGCTGACGAGCAGTTCTTC. As protein: CASSLGRGTGADEQFF.

The V call is TRBV6-5, the J call TRBJ1-5; D ambiguous. Trimming took 5 bases from V and 7 from J, leaving 12 bases between them. Germline assignment: CDR1 MNHEY and CDR2 SVGAGI. The CDR3 has 13 residues. In DNA, the CDR3 is TGTGCCAGCAGTCTCCAAGGCGGACAGCCCCAGCATTTT. This gives the protein CASSLQGGQPQHF.

J is TRBJ2-3 and V is TRBV27; unclear D gene. The ends were cut back, 4 bases at V and 1 base at J, with 12 bases in the middle. CDR3 length equals 15 residues. CDR1 is MNHEY, CDR2 SMNVEV, per germline (reference sequence). The CDR3 here is CASSYGSLGTDTQYF. The CDR3, as DNA: TGTGCCAGCAGTTACGGTAGTTTAGGCACAGATACGCAGTATTTT.